The 11 T cell receptor beta chains below come from one sample, sequenced in a study of T cells in Graves' hyperthyroidism and ophthalmopathy. Researchers took RNA transcripts and amplified the TCR beta CDR3 regions from them. First-round RT-PCR with HTBI primers amplified the TCR CDR3 region. TCRdb itself ran the multiplex PCR reads through MiXCR, one entry per CDR3 protein. The data show roughly 740,000 distinct CDR3 sequences, 16% seen once. Sequences were obtained from blood. These receptor sequences come from a man between 18 and 35 years old with Graves' hyperthyroidism.

This clonotype was recorded a few times. The chain carries TRBV29-1 and TRBJ2-2; D might be TRBD1 or TRBD2, each matching 6 bases. Germline CDR1 and CDR2: SQVTM and ANQGSEA. The CDR3 has 16 residues. The V gene lost 0 bases and the J gene lost 2 bases, with 13 bases spanning the gap. DNA for the CDR3: TGCAGCGTTGAAGATTGGAGGGGGGTTAACACCGGGGAGCTGTTTTTT. Translated, it gives CSVEDWRGVNTGELFF.

V and J are TRBV9 and TRBJ1-6; tentatively, D is TRBD1 (5 bases). This CDR3 is 17 amino acids long. Germline-derived CDR1 and CDR2 are SGDLS and YYNGEE. V lost 0 bases and J lost 7, with 17 bases in between. DNA for the CDR3: TGTGCCAGCAGCGTAGGAAGGGATCCGGGACGAAATTCACCCCTCCACTTT. It specifies CASSVGRDPGRNSPLHF.

This clonotype was seen many times. The V call is TRBV11-2, the J call TRBJ1-4, with D uncertain. Trimming shortened V by 5 bases and J by 0 bases, and 10 bases separated the two germline ends. Germline CDR1 and CDR2: SGHAT and FQNNGV. The CDR3 totals 15 residues. The DNA for the CDR3 is TGTGCCAGCAGCACGTCCAGCGCAACTAATGAAAAACTGTTTTTT. Translation gives CASSTSSATNEKLFF.

This sequence joins TRBV4-1 and TRBJ2-7, with D perhaps TRBD1 (6 bases). The CDR3 length is 15 residues. V lost 2 bases and J lost 0, with 11 bases in between. Germline V gene lookup returns CDR1 MGHRA and CDR2 YSYEKL. CDR3 DNA: TGCGCCAGCAGCCAACCAGGACAGTCCTCCTACGAGCAGTACTTC. Translated, it gives CASSQPGQSSYEQYF.

V usage is TRBV11-2 and J usage is TRBJ2-1; tentative D call: TRBD1 (5 bases). The ends were cut back, 1 base at V and 10 bases at J, with 11 bases in the middle. Germline loops: CDR1 SGHAT, CDR2 FQNNGV. The CDR3 length is 13 residues. The CDR3 loop is CASSLGGAWEQFF. CDR3 coding DNA: TGTGCCAGCAGCTTAGGGGGCGCATGGGAGCAGTTCTTC. The variable domain in full, with the rest retrieved from reference TRBV11-2 and TRBJ2-1, is EAGVAQSPRYKIIEKRQSVAFWCNPISGHATLYWYQQILGQGPKLLIQFQNNGVVDDSQLPKDRFSAERLKGVDSTLKIQPAKLEDSAVYLCASSLGGAWEQFFGPGTRLTVL.

In its sample, this clonotype was seen a few times. The V and J genes are TRBV6-5 and TRBJ2-5, with D perhaps matching TRBD2 (5 bases). Germline CDR1 is MNHEY and CDR2 is SVGAGI. Trimming cost V 2 bases and J 1 base, with 14 bases left between them. There are 16 residues in the CDR3. CDR3: CASSYLGSAGQETQYF. The CDR3 DNA is TGTGCCAGCAGTTACCTCGGATCCGCGGGCCAAGAGACCCAGTACTTC.

This clonotype was observed a few times. The chain couples TRBV9 to TRBJ2-7; the match to TRBD2 covers 10 bases. The junction had 6 bases not matched to a gene; V was cut back by 0 bases and J by 6 bases. Per the germline V gene, CDR1 is SGDLS and CDR2 is YYNGEE. The CDR3 length is 15 residues. This CDR3 is CASSVGSSGRLEQYF. The CDR3 nucleotides are TGTGCCAGCAGCGTAGGTTCTAGCGGGAGACTCGAGCAGTACTTC.

This clonotype was seen a handful of times. This chain joins TRBV7-2 and TRBJ2-7, with 8 bases that match TRBD1. This CDR3 has 14 residues. Germline V gene lookup returns CDR1 SGHTA and CDR2 FQGNSA. Trimming removed 0 bases from V and 4 bases from J; junction bases left unmatched: 2. CDR3 protein: CASSLATGEYEQYF. The CDR3 bases are TGTGCCAGCAGCTTAGCGACAGGGGAATACGAGCAGTACTTC.

The gene calls are TRBV29-1 and TRBJ2-1, with a possible D match to TRBD1 (5 bases). Germline V CDR1 and CDR2: SQVTM, ANQGSEA. The CDR3 totals 12 residues. V was shortened by 4 bases and J by 9 bases, with 13 bases between the two germline ends. This CDR3 is CSVVQGRSEQFF. CDR3 DNA: TGCAGCGTTGTTCAGGGAAGGAGTGAGCAGTTCTTC.

V and J are TRBV7-2 and TRBJ2-1; D possibly corresponds to TRBD2 (7 bases). This CDR3 region has 17 residues. Germline CDR1 SGHTA, CDR2 FQGNSA. V lost 5 bases to trimming and J lost 5 bases, with 22 bases between them. For the CDR3, the DNA is TGTGCCAGCAGCGGGGGCTGGGGGGGCGGGGCTAACAATGAGCAGTTCTTC. Translating it yields CASSGGWGGGANNEQFF.

This clonotype was detected many times. This chain connects TRBV7-2 to TRBJ2-1; D remains ambiguous. V gave up 4 bases and J gave up 3 bases, with 19 bases separating them. This CDR3 is built from 17 residues. CDR1 SGHTA and CDR2 FQGNSA come from the germline V gene. The CDR3 DNA sequence: TGTGCCAGCAGCTCCGACCGCCGGATAGGCCGCTACAATGAGCAGTTCTTC. Amino acid sequence: CASSSDRRIGRYNEQFF.